Listed below are T cell receptor beta chains from one sample, sequenced in a study of spatial heterogeneity in lung cancer. A single record per CDR3 protein comes from TCRdb applying MiXCR to the 5' RACE reads. The sample consists of 2,500 to 4,000 distinct CDR3 sequences, less than 3.5% of them appearing once. The sequences come from lung tumor tissue, collected at surgery. Receptors originate from a male donor with early-stage non-small cell lung cancer. Each CDR3 is given with its conserved first and last residue. A D gene is named only where the DNA matches it firmly. Clone size appears in some rows only: once, few, many, or a class for an expanded clone.

>TRBJ1-4|TRBD1|medium-sized|TRBV6-1
TGTGCCAGCGGGACAGGATCTCGTGAAAAACTGTTTTTT
CASGTGSREKLFF
>TRBJ1-2|.|many|TRBV9
TGTGCCAGCAGCCCCCCGACACCGGGTTATGGCTACACCTTC
CASSPPTPGYGYTF
>TRBJ2-5|.|medium-sized|TRBV5-1
TGCGCCAGCAGCTTGGAGCGGCCAGACCAAGAGACCCAGTACTTC
CASSLERPDQETQYF
>TRBJ2-4|.|few|TRBV28
TGTGCCAGCAGCCCTTCGCGGTCTGCAGGGTATAGAGACATTCAGTACTTC
CASSPSRSAGYRDIQYF
>TRBJ2-3|.|many|TRBV20-1
TGCAGTGCCCTAGACCTATCCAGCACAGATACGCAGTATTTT
CSALDLSSTDTQYF
>TRBJ1-6|.|few|TRBV9
TGTGCCAGCAGCGTAGACGGTGGGGGGAATTCACCCCTCCACTTT
CASSVDGGGNSPLHF
>TRBJ2-2|.|many|TRBV29-1
TGCAGCGTTGAAATTAGAGGGGCCGTGGGCGGGGAGCTGTTTTTT
CSVEIRGAVGGELFF
>TRBJ2-5|.|medium-sized|TRBV2
TGTGCCAGCAGCGACAGGAGGGGAGAGACCCAGTACTTC
CASSDRRGETQYF
>TRBJ2-7|.|medium-sized|TRBV4-3
TGCGCCAGCAGCCAAGATCGGAGGGAGCAGTACTTC
CASSQDRREQYF
>TRBJ2-6|.|many|TRBV2
TGTGCCAGCAACCGGGTCTCTGGGGCCAACGTCCTGACTTTC
CASNRVSGANVLTF
>TRBJ2-1|TRBD1|medium-sized|TRBV29-1
TGCAGCGTTGAAGACCCGGACAGGCGCTCCTACAATGAGCAGTTCTTC
CSVEDPDRRSYNEQFF
>TRBJ2-3|.|medium-sized|TRBV5-1
TGCGCCAGCAGCCCTGGACAGAGATCTAGCACAGATACGCAGTATTTT
CASSPGQRSSTDTQYF
>TRBJ1-2|.|medium-sized|TRBV5-4
TGTGCCAGCAGCTTGAGCGTCGCTACTCATGGCTACACCTTC
CASSLSVATHGYTF
>TRBJ2-2|TRBD1|medium-sized|TRBV19
TGTGCCAGTATAAGTCGTATCGTCGGACAGGGGGCATCCGGGGAGCTGTTTTTT
CASISRIVGQGASGELFF
>TRBJ1-6|.|medium-sized|TRBV30
TGTGCCTGGAGGAGCTACAGTGTGAATTCACCCCTCCACTTT
CAWRSYSVNSPLHF
>TRBJ2-6|.|medium-sized|TRBV6-1
TGTGCCAGCAGTACACCAAGAACCTCTGGGGCCAACGTCCTGACTTTC
CASSTPRTSGANVLTF
>TRBJ1-5|.|medium-sized|TRBV7-6
TGTGCCAGCAGCTTACAAGGAGGCAATCAGCCCCAGCATTTT
CASSLQGGNQPQHF
>TRBJ1-5|.|.|TRBV12-3/TRBV12-4
TGTGCCAGCAGTTTTAGGCATATCCAGCATTTT
CASSFRHIQHF
>TRBJ2-2|.|.|TRBV20-1
TGCAGTGCTAGAGATTTAACAGCCGCGAACACCGGGGAGCTGTTTTTT
CSARDLTAANTGELFF
>TRBJ1-3|.|few|TRBV12-3/TRBV12-4
TGTGCCAGCAGCGCGGGGTCTGGAAACACCATATATTTT
CASSAGSGNTIYF
>TRBJ2-7|.|many|TRBV6-1
TGTGCCAGCAGTGCCCGGAGAGGGGCGTCCTACGAGCAGTACTTC
CASSARRGASYEQYF
>TRBJ2-1|TRBD2|medium-sized|TRBV2
TGTGCCAGCACACTAAGTCCCGGGACTAGCAATGAGCAGTTCTTC
CASTLSPGTSNEQFF
>TRBJ1-1|.|few|TRBV2
TGTGCCAGCAGTGGTAGGGTGAACACTGAAGCTTTCTTT
CASSGRVNTEAFF
>TRBJ1-3|.|medium-sized|TRBV4-1
TGCGCCAGCAGCCATCCTCTAGACCAGGGGAGAAACACCATATATTTT
CASSHPLDQGRNTIYF
>TRBJ2-7|.|many|TRBV11-2
TGTGCCAGCAGCCTTGGGAGTTTGGACGAGCAGTACTTC
CASSLGSLDEQYF
>TRBJ1-5|.|many|TRBV20-1
TGCAGCACGGGGGTTGGCAATCAGCCCCAGCATTTT
CSTGVGNQPQHF
>TRBJ2-1|TRBD2|medium-sized|TRBV20-1
TGCAGTTCCCAGCGGGGGAGCTCCTACAATGAGCAGTTCTTC
CSSQRGSSYNEQFF
>TRBJ1-2|TRBD1|many|TRBV12-3/TRBV12-4
TGTGCCAGCAGTTCCCAGCCGGGACAGGGGCTCTATGGCTACACCTTC
CASSSQPGQGLYGYTF